This is a list of T cell receptor beta chains from one sample in a study of PD-L1 blockade in urothelial cancer. Libraries were prepared by immunoSEQ multiplex PCR; TCRdb keeps only in-frame clonotypes and omits some of them. There are 40,000 to 50,000 clones in the sample; 86% occur only once, and about 10% lies in the top ten. The sample in question was PBMCs, obtained around atezolizumab (anti-PD-L1) treatment. The receptor source for this set is a man between 60 and 75 years old with urothelial cancer. The CDR3 runs from the conserved cysteine through the conserved F or W. Each record gives: CDR3 DNA, CDR3 protein, J gene, clone size, V gene, D gene. A D gene is named only where the DNA matches it firmly. Clone size, where shown, is once, few, many, or a class for clones that have expanded.

TGTGCCAGCAGGAATATCGGACAGGGGGCTCCTGGCTACACCTTC	CASRNIGQGAPGYTF	TRBJ1-2	.	TRBV2	TRBD1
TGTGCCAGTAGTCTTGCAGCGGGGGGAGGGGCCCAGTACTTC	CASSLAAGGGAQYF	TRBJ2-5	.	TRBV19	TRBD2
TGTGCCAGCAGCCGACTAGCCCCAGATACGCAGTATTTT	CASSRLAPDTQYF	TRBJ2-3	.	TRBV7-2	TRBD2
TGTGCCAGCAGCGCCCTACAGGGGACAGATACGCAGTATTTT	CASSALQGTDTQYF	TRBJ2-3	.	TRBV5-5	TRBD1
TGTGCCAGCAGTGCATCTTGGACTAGCGGAGTCTACGAGCAGTACTTC	CASSASWTSGVYEQYF	TRBJ2-7	.	TRBV27	TRBD2
TGTGCCAGCAGCTTAAACGGGGGGGCCAGAGAGACCCAGTACTTC	CASSLNGGARETQYF	TRBJ2-5	.	TRBV7-9	TRBD2
TGTGCCTGGACCACTAGAGCGAAACCCACAGATACGCAGTATTTT	CAWTTRAKPTDTQYF	TRBJ2-3	.	TRBV30	.
TGTGCCACCAGCAGAGATCATCCGGACAGGGGGGGCAAAAACATTCAGTACTTC	CATSRDHPDRGGKNIQYF	TRBJ2-4	.	TRBV15	TRBD1
TGTGCCAGCAGCTTAGATCAGGGTCCGCGGAATTTCGAGCAGTACTTC	CASSLDQGPRNFEQYF	TRBJ2-7	.	TRBV11-2	.
TGTGCCAGCGCGCGGGGGCGCGGAAACACCATATATTTT	CASARGRGNTIYF	TRBJ1-3	.	TRBV6-1	.
TGTGCCAGCAGCTCAGGGGCCGCGAACACCGGGGAGCTGTTTTTT	CASSSGAANTGELFF	TRBJ2-2	.	TRBV7-9	.
TGTGCCAGCAGCTTGTACACTAGCGGGGGGGAGACCCAGTACTTC	CASSLYTSGGETQYF	TRBJ2-5	.	TRBV5-4	TRBD2
TGCGCCAGCAGCTTTCAGGGCACCGGGGAGCTGTTTTTT	CASSFQGTGELFF	TRBJ2-2	.	TRBV5-1	.
TGTGCCAGCAGTGAAATCACAGGTTTGGAGACCCAGTACTTC	CASSEITGLETQYF	TRBJ2-5	.	TRBV25-1	.
TGTGCCAGCAGCCCGACTAGCGGGGGTTTAGATACGCAGTATTTT	CASSPTSGGLDTQYF	TRBJ2-3	.	TRBV6-1	TRBD2
TGTGCCAGCAGCGTAGCTCCCCAAGAGACCCAGTACTTC	CASSVAPQETQYF	TRBJ2-5	.	TRBV9	.
TGCGCCAGCAGCTTGGATCCCCAAAACACTGAAGCTTTCTTT	CASSLDPQNTEAFF	TRBJ1-1	.	TRBV5-1	.
TGCGCCAGCAGCCCCGCGACAGGAACTAACTATGGCTACACCTTC	CASSPATGTNYGYTF	TRBJ1-2	.	TRBV5-1	.
TGTGCCACACAGGGGGCGGCCAATCAGCCCCAGCATTTT	CATQGAANQPQHF	TRBJ1-5	.	TRBV10-3	TRBD1
TGTGCCAGCAGCCAAGATGAGGATCCCATCTCTGGAAACACCATATATTTT	CASSQDEDPISGNTIYF	TRBJ1-3	.	TRBV14	.
TGTGCCAGCTCACCGGGGCAGGGAGGTGATGGCTACACCTTC	CASSPGQGGDGYTF	TRBJ1-2	.	TRBV18	.
TGTGCCAGCAGCTTAGAGGGATCGGTCAGGGGGCCCTTCATGAACACTGAAGCTTTCTTT	CASSLEGSVRGPFMNTEAFF	TRBJ1-1	.	TRBV7-3	TRBD1
TGTGCCAGCTCACCAACACAGCAAGAGACCCAGTACTTC	CASSPTQQETQYF	TRBJ2-5	.	TRBV18	.
TGTGCCAGCAGTTCCCACAGGGACTCCTACGAGCAGTACTTC	CASSSHRDSYEQYF	TRBJ2-7	once	TRBV28	.
TGCGCCAGCAGCTCAGGGACACCGAACACCGGGGAGCTGTTTTTT	CASSSGTPNTGELFF	TRBJ2-2	.	TRBV5-1	.
TGTGCCAGCAGCCTGGGGGGACAGGGGGCGGCCTACGAGCAGTACTTC	CASSLGGQGAAYEQYF	TRBJ2-7	.	TRBV7-9	TRBD1
TGCGCCAGCAGCTTGGAGGGGGCTCCTGGAAACACCATATATTTT	CASSLEGAPGNTIYF	TRBJ1-3	.	TRBV5-1	TRBD1
TGTGCCAGCAGCGCCAACATGGATCTGAGAGCGGCGTATACGCAGTATTTT	CASSANMDLRAAYTQYF	TRBJ2-3	.	TRBV5-4	.
TGTGCCAGCAGCCTCCCCGGGACAAAAGAGACCCAGTACTTC	CASSLPGTKETQYF	TRBJ2-5	.	TRBV11-2	.
TGTGCCAGCAGTTTTTTGGGAGGGGGGACCAATGAGCAGTTCTTC	CASSFLGGGTNEQFF	TRBJ2-1	.	TRBV28	.
TGTGCCAGCAGCCGAACGTGGGGAGAGAACACCGGGGAGCTGTTTTTT	CASSRTWGENTGELFF	TRBJ2-2	once	TRBV2	.
TGTGCCAGCTCACAGGACAGGGTTCGCGAGCAGTACTTC	CASSQDRVREQYF	TRBJ2-7	.	TRBV18	TRBD1
TGTGCCAGCAGCCCTCGACCGGGTAGCAATCAGCCCCAGCATTTT	CASSPRPGSNQPQHF	TRBJ1-5	.	TRBV5-6	.
TGCGCCAGCAGCTTAACCCCTGACAGTCAAGAGACCCAGTACTTC	CASSLTPDSQETQYF	TRBJ2-5	.	TRBV5-1	.
TGTGCCATCAGGGACAGGGCCCAAGAGACCCAGTACTTC	CAIRDRAQETQYF	TRBJ2-5	.	TRBV10-3	TRBD1
TGTGCCTGGAGCCCCGACAGTCACGGGGAAAAACTGTTTTTT	CAWSPDSHGEKLFF	TRBJ1-4	.	TRBV30	.
TGTGCCAGCTCTCCAGACTCGGTGGCTAATTCACCCCTCCACTTT	CASSPDSVANSPLHF	TRBJ1-6	.	TRBV18	.
TGTGCCTGGAGTGTACGGGGTGGTTATGGCTACACCTTC	CAWSVRGGYGYTF	TRBJ1-2	.	TRBV30	.
TGTGCCAGCACCCCACAGGGGCAAGATAATTCACCCCTCCACTTT	CASTPQGQDNSPLHF	TRBJ1-6	.	TRBV2	TRBD1
TGTGCCAGCAACCCGGGGACAGGAGGTTCAGATACGCAGTATTTT	CASNPGTGGSDTQYF	TRBJ2-3	.	TRBV6-6	TRBD1
TGTGCCAGCAGCTTATCGGCTCCGGGCTCTGGAAACACCATATATTTT	CASSLSAPGSGNTIYF	TRBJ1-3	few	TRBV7-2	.
TGTGCCAGCAGCTCTTCAGGGGTCGAGCAGTACTTC	CASSSSGVEQYF	TRBJ2-7	.	TRBV7-6	.
TGTGCCAGCAGCAAGGGGCGGGGGAGCTCCTATAATTCACCCCTCCACTTT	CASSKGRGSSYNSPLHF	TRBJ1-6	.	TRBV28	.
TGTGCCTGGAGTGGAAGGGGGCCCCGCACAGATACGCAGTATTTT	CAWSGRGPRTDTQYF	TRBJ2-3	.	TRBV30	TRBD1
TGTGCCAGCAGTTCAGACAGGGTCCTTTTTGGCTACACCTTC	CASSSDRVLFGYTF	TRBJ1-2	.	TRBV6-1	TRBD1
TGTGCCAGTAACACGAACACTGAAGCTTTCTTT	CASNTNTEAFF	TRBJ1-1	.	TRBV19	.
TGTGCCTGGACCGGGACAACCTATTTTCCCCTCCACTTT	CAWTGTTYFPLHF	TRBJ1-6	.	TRBV30	.
TGCGCCAGCAGCTTGAGTATCGATCCTATTATCGTAGCGGGGGGCACAGATACGCAGTATTTT	CASSLSIDPIIVAGGTDTQYF	TRBJ2-3	.	TRBV5-1	TRBD2
TGTGCTAGCCGTGACACCGGGGAGCTGTTTTTT	CASRDTGELFF	TRBJ2-2	.	TRBV12-5	.
TGTGCCAGCAGTCACAGGATCGACTCACCCCTCCACTTT	CASSHRIDSPLHF	TRBJ1-6	.	TRBV27	.
TGTGCCAGCAGTCGGCAGGGGGCGCGGGAACCCCTCCACTTT	CASSRQGAREPLHF	TRBJ1-6	.	TRBV28	TRBD1
TGTGCCAGCAGCATACGCCGGGACAGGGTCATTCAGGAGCAGTACTTC	CASSIRRDRVIQEQYF	TRBJ2-7	.	TRBV11-2	TRBD1
TGTGCCAGTATTCCGGGACAGGGAGGTTACACCTTC	CASIPGQGGYTF	TRBJ1-2	once	TRBV6-1	TRBD1
TGTGCCAGCAGCTTGCAGATTAGCCTGAATCAGCCCCAGCATTTT	CASSLQISLNQPQHF	TRBJ1-5	.	TRBV5-5	.
TGTGCCAGCAGTGGAGGGCCTAATCAGCCCCAGCATTTT	CASSGGPNQPQHF	TRBJ1-5	.	TRBV6-5	.
TGTGCCAGCAGCCTTATGACAGAATTGAACACTGAAGCTTTCTTT	CASSLMTELNTEAFF	TRBJ1-1	.	TRBV7-2	.
TGTGCCAGCAGCTTACGGGGGGGGCCGGAGACCCAGTACTTC	CASSLRGGPETQYF	TRBJ2-5	.	TRBV7-6	TRBD2
TGTGCCAGCAGCTTAAGCGGAAACACCATATATTTT	CASSLSGNTIYF	TRBJ1-3	.	TRBV7-9	.
TGTGCCACCAGCAGAGAGCGGAGACAGGAAGAGACCCAGTACTTC	CATSRERRQEETQYF	TRBJ2-5	.	TRBV15	.